Included here is one T cell receptor (beta chain) sequence, with context. Its antigen remains unknown. TCRdb's table, derived via immunoSEQ multiplex PCR, lists solely in-frame clones and lacks some. The data show about 56,000 clones, about 98% seen once. Unstimulated naive, memory, effector memory and TEMRA subsets underwent sequencing in a few donor pairs. This entry belongs to a study of siplizumab effects on memory and regulatory T cells. CDR3 length: 14 amino acids. Germline lookup yields CDR1 MNHEY and CDR2 SMNVEV (reference sequence). Losses at the gene ends were 4 bases for V and 8 bases for J; bases not matched to a gene: 7. Study results and caveats: Proliferating CD4+ or CD8+ clones, roughly 75-95% of them, lacked an assignable naive or memory phenotype. Tregs proliferating in siplizumab cultures lacked confirmation of their suppressive function. Just a small share of alloreactive clones was traced back to unstimulated subsets.

The clonotype comes from a human donor in good health. Sequencing was done on a sample of naive CD8+ T cells sorted from blood. This chain uses TRBV27 with TRBJ1-1; 10 positions match TRBD1. CDR3 sequence: CASSSGQGMGEAFF. CDR3 DNA sequence: TGTGCCAGCAGTTCGGGACAGGGGATGGGGGAAGCTTTCTTT.